These 30 T cell receptor beta chains share one sample of origin, sequenced in a study of shared clonotypes between healthy human individuals. This table comes from immunoSEQ multiplex PCR, and its TCRdb copy is limited to in-frame clones, with some not included. Here the sample spans under 1,900,000 clones, 98% being singletons. Material for sequencing was naive CD4+ T cells sorted from blood. Described subset: CD45RA+ positively selected. These receptors originate from a man aged 25-40 years in good health.

The chain employs TRBV7-8 and TRBJ2-1, with TRBD2 as a possible D gene (7 bases). With 4 bases removed from V and 6 bases from J, the gap between germline ends came to 28 bases. This CDR3 spans 19 amino acids. Per the germline V gene, CDR1 is SGHVS and CDR2 is FQNEAQ. The CDR3 spells CASSSVVSGIHTQGNEQFF. DNA of the CDR3: TGTGCCAGCAGCTCCGTAGTGAGCGGGATCCACACACAGGGCAATGAGCAGTTCTTC.

The V and J genes are TRBV28 and TRBJ1-5; a weak D match, TRBD1 (5 bases). V gave up 6 bases and J gave up 3 bases, with 24 bases separating them. The CDR3 is 18 residues long. CDR1 and CDR2 (germline): MDHEN, SYDVKM. The CDR3 DNA is TGTGCCAGCAGCAATGGGCGGGGTAAGGGGAACCTCAATCAGCCCCAGCATTTT. Amino acids: CASSNGRGKGNLNQPQHF. Full variable domain (remainder filled in from reference TRBV28 and TRBJ1-5): DVKVTQSSRYLVKRTGEKVFLECVQDMDHENMFWYRQDPGLGLRLIYFSYDVKMKEKGDIPEGYSVSREKKERFSLILESASTNQTSMYLCASSNGRGKGNLNQPQHFGDGTRLSIL.

This chain connects TRBV7-9 to TRBJ1-1; no reliable D call. Germline CDR1 is SEHNR and CDR2 is FQNEAQ (reference sequence). The CDR3 consists of 14 residues. V lost 5 bases and J 1 base, leaving 11 bases between the germline ends. The CDR3: CASSPPVANTEAFF. In DNA, the CDR3 is TGTGCCAGCAGCCCCCCGGTCGCGAACACTGAAGCTTTCTTT.

The chain recombines TRBV5-5 with TRBJ2-7; 10 bases fit TRBD2. The CDR3 length is 17 residues. V trimming: 0 bases; J trimming: 4 bases; junction bases outside the gene matches: 10. Germline V gives CDR1 SGHKS, CDR2 YYEKEE (reference sequence). CDR3 DNA sequence: TGTGCCAGCAGCTTGGCCCTAGCGGGAGTTTTTGGTTACGAGCAGTACTTC. This sequence encodes CASSLALAGVFGYEQYF.

The J gene is TRBJ2-7, the V gene TRBV10-1; 8 bases agree with TRBD1. After removal of 5 bases from V and 2 bases from J, the junction contained 5 bases not matched to a gene. The CDR3 is made up of 14 amino acids. CDR1 and CDR2 (germline): WNHNN, SYGVQD (reference sequence). CDR3 amino acids: CASSQGAPPYEQYF. The DNA for the CDR3 is TGCGCCAGCAGTCAGGGGGCCCCCCCCTACGAGCAGTACTTC.

V gene TRBV5-1 combines with J gene TRBJ2-2; no firm D call. Looked up from germline, CDR1 is SGHRS and CDR2 is YFSETQ. CDR3 length equals 12 residues. The ends were cut back, 4 bases at V and 6 bases at J, with 7 bases in the middle. The CDR3: CASSIYPGELFF. Written as DNA, the CDR3 is TGCGCCAGCAGCATATATCCCGGGGAGCTGTTTTTT.

The chain has TRBV10-3 and TRBJ1-2, with TRBD1 as a possible D gene (5 bases). This CDR3 has 14 residues. Germline CDR1 and CDR2: ENHRY and SYGVKD. V lost 4 bases and J 1 base, leaving 10 bases between the germline ends. In DNA, the CDR3 is TGTGCCATCAGTGCTCAACAGGATAACTATGGCTACACCTTC. It yields the protein CAISAQQDNYGYTF.

This clone appeared once. The chain carries TRBV27 and TRBJ2-7; TRBD1 matches at 9 bases. Germline CDR1 reads MNHEY; CDR2 reads SMNVEV (reference sequence). V lost 5 bases to trimming and J lost 1 base; unmatched junction nucleotides: 9. The CDR3 has 16 residues. In DNA, the CDR3 is TGTGCCAGCAGTGGGCTCCGGGACAGGGCGTCCTACGAGCAGTACTTC. The encoded protein is CASSGLRDRASYEQYF.

The V call is TRBV4-1, the J call TRBJ1-1, with TRBD1 identical over 7 bases. Germline V gives CDR1 MGHRA, CDR2 YSYEKL. The J segment lost 3 bases and the V segment lost 1 base, leaving 14 bases of the junction unmatched. The CDR3 covers 18 residues. CDR3 sequence (DNA): TGCGCCAGCAGCCAAGTGCTGGGACAGCCCTATCGGGACACTGAAGCTTTCTTT. This encodes CASSQVLGQPYRDTEAFF.

The V gene is TRBV7-9, the J gene TRBJ1-1; 10 nucleotides agree with TRBD1. J gave up 3 bases and V 5 bases, and 3 bases lay outside the gene matches. Germline CDR1 reads SEHNR; CDR2 reads FQNEAQ (reference sequence). The CDR3 consists of 14 residues. This CDR3 reads CASSRTGGDTEAFF. CDR3 in DNA: TGTGCCAGCAGCAGGACAGGGGGAGACACTGAAGCTTTCTTT.

The chain carries TRBV28 and TRBJ1-5; no firm D call. CDR3 length: 17 amino acids. Germline V gene data show CDR1 as MDHEN and CDR2 as SYDVKM. Trimming removed 4 bases at V and 3 bases at J, with 19 bases between. DNA for the CDR3: TGTGCCAGCAGTTCCGTTCTCCCCGTGCGTGCCAATCAGCCCCAGCATTTT. It translates to CASSSVLPVRANQPQHF.

Regarding this clone: Other DNA sequences in this sample translate to the same CDR3. This chain connects TRBV10-3 to TRBJ1-4; TRBD1 agrees at 10 bases. The CDR3 has 13 amino acids. Trimming cost V 6 bases and J 8 bases; bases outside gene matches: 3. In germline, CDR1 is ENHRY, CDR2 SYGVKD. The CDR3 DNA reads TGTGCCATCAGCGGACAGGGGGAGGAAAAACTGTTTTTT. Translating it yields CAISGQGEEKLFF.

V and J are TRBV29-1 and TRBJ2-1; D may be TRBD2 (5 bases). V shed 1 base and J shed 13 bases, with 8 bases lying between them. The germline V gene encodes CDR1 SQVTM and CDR2 ANQGSEA. The CDR3 contains 10 residues. CDR3 region: CSVEAGSQFF. In nucleotides, the CDR3 is TGCAGCGTTGAAGCGGGATCACAGTTCTTC.

The rearrangement uses TRBV7-9 and TRBJ2-4, with 8 positions matching TRBD1. Germline values: CDR1 SEHNR, CDR2 FQNEAQ (reference sequence). The CDR3 has 16 amino acids. The junction had 6 bases not matched to a gene; V was cut back by 5 bases and J by 0 bases. The CDR3 region is CASSPGGNEAKNIQYF. Here the CDR3 DNA reads TGTGCCAGCAGCCCAGGGGGCAACGAAGCCAAAAACATTCAGTACTTC. Drawing the rest from reference TRBV7-9 and TRBJ2-4, the complete variable domain is DTGVSQNPRHKITKRGQNVTFRCDPISEHNRLYWYRQTLGQGPEFLTYFQNEAQLEKSRLLSDRFSAERPKGSFSTLEIQRTEQGDSAMYLCASSPGGNEAKNIQYFGAGTRLSVL.

J is TRBJ2-2 and V is TRBV18; no reliable D call. The CDR3 spans 15 residues. CDR1 and CDR2 (germline): KGHSH, LQKENI. V lost 3 bases and J 2 bases, leaving 10 bases between the germline ends. Here the CDR3 reads CASSPRRNNTGELFF. The CDR3 region has the DNA TGTGCCAGCTCACCCAGACGGAACAACACCGGGGAGCTGTTTTTT.

The chain links TRBV10-3 to TRBJ2-7; 9 bases agree with TRBD1. Germline-derived CDR1 and CDR2 are ENHRY and SYGVKD. Unmatched junction bases numbered 7, after V lost 7 bases and J lost 3 bases. CDR3 length: 14 residues. The CDR3 region is CAINAGTGIYEQYF. The CDR3, as DNA: TGTGCCATCAATGCCGGGACAGGGATCTACGAGCAGTACTTC.

The V gene is TRBV19, the J gene TRBJ2-1; 7 bases line up with TRBD2. The CDR3 covers 15 residues. Germline V lookup: CDR1 LNHDA, CDR2 SQIVND (reference sequence). J lost 0 bases, V lost 6 bases, and 5 bases had no gene match. CDR3 region: CASRSAGSSYNEQFF. The CDR3 DNA sequence: TGTGCCAGTAGATCAGCGGGGTCCTCCTACAATGAGCAGTTCTTC.

The chain has TRBV29-1 and TRBJ2-3, with D perhaps matching TRBD2 (5 bases). The germline CDR1 and CDR2 sequences are SQVTM and ANQGSEA. This CDR3 is 13 amino acids long. With 7 bases removed from V and 2 bases from J, the gap between germline ends came to 13 bases. The CDR3 DNA sequence: TGCAGCGAAATCGAGGGTCCCACAGATACGCAGTATTTT. Its translation is CSEIEGPTDTQYF.

V usage is TRBV7-8 and J usage is TRBJ1-1; D gene uncertain. Per germline, CDR1 SGHVS and CDR2 FQNEAQ. This CDR3 spans 14 amino acids. Trimming cost V 5 bases and J 1 base, with 11 bases left between them. Written as DNA, the CDR3 is TGTGCCAGCAGCCGATGGACGGGGAACACTGAAGCTTTCTTT. The encoded protein is CASSRWTGNTEAFF. The full variable domain, completed using reference TRBV7-8 and TRBJ1-1, is GAGVSQSPRYKVAKRGQDVALRCDPISGHVSLFWYQQALGQGPEFLTYFQNEAQLDKSGLPSDRFFAERPEGSVSTLKIQRTQQEDSAVYLCASSRWTGNTEAFFGQGTRLTVV.

This chain uses TRBV6-6 with TRBJ2-7; weak D call: TRBD2 (6 bases). The CDR3 runs to 16 residues. CDR1 is MNHNY, CDR2 SVGAGI, per germline (reference sequence). The V end was cut by 4 bases, the J end by 1 base, with 17 bases between. The CDR3 nucleotides are TGTGCCAGCAGTTCCCAATTGGCGGGAAGGTCCTACGAGCAGTACTTC. Translating gives CASSSQLAGRSYEQYF.

This chain connects TRBV5-1 to TRBJ2-1; D is undetermined. This CDR3 is 12 amino acids long. In germline, CDR1 is SGHRS, CDR2 YFSETQ. Trimming left V 4 bases short and J 6 bases short, with 8 bases between. CDR3 DNA: TGCGCCAGCAGCATGTCCCGCAATGAGCAGTTCTTC. Its translation is CASSMSRNEQFF.

The genes are TRBV7-8 and TRBJ2-1, with D tentatively TRBD2 (6 bases). This CDR3 is 15 amino acids long. CDR1 and CDR2 from the germline V gene are SGHVS and FQNEAQ. V was shortened by 5 bases and J by 9 bases, with 20 bases between the two germline ends. In nucleotides, the CDR3 is TGTGCCAGCAGCGTGACTAGAGAAAGAACCGCTGAGCAGTTCTTC. This sequence encodes CASSVTRERTAEQFF.

This rearrangement joins TRBV9 to TRBJ2-1; 9 nucleotides line up with TRBD2. V shed 3 bases and J 0 bases; nucleotides not matched to a gene: 13. The CDR3 has 19 amino acids. Germline V gene data show CDR1 as SGDLS and CDR2 as YYNGEE. The CDR3 DNA is TGTGCCAGCAGCGCCCCTTCCCGCGGGAGGGGAGGCTCCTACAATGAGCAGTTCTTC. Translation gives CASSAPSRGRGGSYNEQFF. The full variable domain, its missing parts supplied by reference TRBV9 and TRBJ2-1, is DSGVTQTPKHLITATGQRVTLRCSPRSGDLSVYWYQQSLDQGLQFLIQYYNGEERAKGNILERFSAQQFPDLHSELNLSSLELGDSALYFCASSAPSRGRGGSYNEQFFGPGTRLTVL.

The CDR3 DNA is TGTGCCAGCACCCTCCGACAGGGGCTTTGGGGGGAGCTGTTTTTT. Translation: CASTLRQGLWGELFF. This chain uses TRBV7-2 with TRBJ2-2; 8 nucleotides match TRBD1. In germline, CDR1 is SGHTA, CDR2 FQGNSA. V trimming: 7 bases; J trimming: 8 bases; junction bases outside the gene matches: 12. The CDR3 loop spans 15 amino acids.

The chain carries TRBV18 and TRBJ2-7; D is perhaps TRBD2 (6 bases). V dropped 2 bases and J dropped 4 bases, with 15 bases sitting between them. The CDR3 covers 15 residues. Germline CDR1 is KGHSH and CDR2 is LQKENI. CDR3 in amino acids: CASSPRTGEKYEQYF. The CDR3 DNA reads as TGTGCCAGCTCACCAAGAACGGGGGAGAAATACGAGCAGTACTTC.

The rearrangement uses TRBV5-1 and TRBJ2-1, with D possibly matching TRBD2 (7 bases). Germline CDR1 SGHRS, CDR2 YFSETQ. V was clipped by 3 bases and J by 5 bases, with 15 bases between them. This CDR3 region has 15 residues. The CDR3 DNA reads TGCGCCAGCAGCTCTTCCGGGGGGCTTAACAATGAGCAGTTCTTC. Translation gives CASSSSGGLNNEQFF.

The chain couples TRBV25-1 to TRBJ2-2; 11 bases line up with TRBD1. V trimming: 6 bases; J trimming: 6 bases; junction bases outside the gene matches: 6. The CDR3 is made up of 15 amino acids. CDR1 and CDR2 (germline): MGHDK, SYGVNS. CDR3 coding DNA: TGTGCCAGCAGCCTGGACAGGGGGCGGGCCGGGGAGCTGTTTTTT. It encodes CASSLDRGRAGELFF. Looking up the rest from reference TRBV25-1 and TRBJ2-2 gives the full variable domain: EADIYQTPRYLVIGTGKKITLECSQTMGHDKMYWYQQDPGMELHLIHYSYGVNSTEKGDLSSESTVSRIRTEHFPLTLESARPSHTSQYLCASSLDRGRAGELFFGEGSRLTVL.

With respect to this clone: The germline gene is not matched at one end of the junction; a read error may be the cause. This chain uses TRBV7-7 with TRBJ2-1, with D unresolved. The CDR3 is 13 amino acids. Germline CDR1 SSHAT, CDR2 FNYEAQ (reference sequence). The CDR3 loop is CASSLVRAGEQFF. The CDR3 nucleotides are TGTGCTAGCAGCTTAGTTAGAGCCGGTGAGCAGTTCTTC.

The chain employs TRBV5-1 and TRBJ1-2; D might be TRBD1 (6 bases). The CDR3 is made up of 14 amino acids. The V gene lost 4 bases and the J gene lost 5 bases, with 15 bases spanning the gap. In germline, CDR1 is SGHRS, CDR2 YFSETQ. The DNA for the CDR3 is TGCGCCAGCAGCGAAGGACAGCTAGTTTATGGCTACACCTTC. Translating it yields CASSEGQLVYGYTF. The whole variable domain, remainder taken from reference TRBV5-1 and TRBJ1-2, is KAGVTQTPRYLIKTRGQQVTLSCSPISGHRSVSWYQQTPGQGLQFLFEYFSETQRNKGNFPGRFSGRQFSNSRSEMNVSTLELGDSALYLCASSEGQLVYGYTFGSGTRLTVV.

This chain joins TRBV9 and TRBJ2-1, with TRBD1 matching 9 bases. The V segment lost 2 bases and the J segment 7 bases; nucleotides outside the gene matches: 7. CDR3 length equals 15 residues. The germline V gene encodes CDR1 SGDLS and CDR2 YYNGEE. Written as DNA, the CDR3 is TGTGCCAGCAGCGTGTTGGGACAGGGTGTGAATGAGCAGTTCTTC. Residues: CASSVLGQGVNEQFF.